Listed here are 22 T cell receptor beta chains from one sample, sequenced in a study of blood T cell repertoires in COVID-19. The data were produced by immunoSEQ multiplex PCR, yet TCRdb's version contains in-frame clones alone and is incomplete. The table lists around 300,000 clones, 70% to 90% of them singletons. Sequencing input: peripheral blood. The receptors come from a woman aged 25 to 39 with active or convalescent COVID-19.

The rearrangement links TRBV30 to TRBJ2-3, with D perhaps matching TRBD1 (6 bases). The CDR3 has 14 amino acids. In germline, CDR1 is GTSNPN, CDR2 SVGIG (reference sequence). V lost 5 bases and J lost 2, with 14 bases in between. CDR3 bases: TGTGCCTGGGAAGGACAGCTTATCACAGATACGCAGTATTTT. This gives the protein CAWEGQLITDTQYF. Full variable domain (missing parts from reference TRBV30 and TRBJ2-3): SQTIHQWPATLVQPVGSPLSLECTVEGTSNPNLYWYRQAAGRGLQLLFYSVGIGQISSEVPQNLSASRPQDRQFILSSKKLLLSDSGFYLCAWEGQLITDTQYFGPGTRLTVL.

The chain recombines TRBV7-2 with TRBJ2-3, with TRBD1 matching over 9 bases. The V gene's germline CDR1 is SGHTA and CDR2 FQGNSA. V lost 4 bases and J lost 6; bases outside the gene matches: 5. The CDR3 totals 14 residues. This CDR3 is CASSWGQGTDTQYF. Written as DNA, the CDR3 is TGTGCCAGCAGCTGGGGACAGGGTACCGATACGCAGTATTTT.

The chain carries TRBV4-3 and TRBJ2-6; D gene uncertain. Trimming pared 1 base from V and 4 bases from J, leaving 11 bases between. This CDR3 is built from 16 residues. Germline V gene sequence: CDR1 LGHNA, CDR2 YSLEER. The CDR3 DNA reads as TGCGCCAGCAGCCAAGCGGAGTGGCTGGGGGCCAACGTCCTGACTTTC. As protein: CASSQAEWLGANVLTF.

The V gene is TRBV30, the J gene TRBJ1-4, with a tentative D call TRBD1 (6 bases). Between the trimmed V and J ends, which lost 1 base and 7 bases, there was a span of 13 bases. Looked up from germline, CDR1 is GTSNPN and CDR2 is SVGIG (reference sequence). This CDR3 contains 14 residues. Written as DNA, the CDR3 is TGTGCCTGGAGTGGTGGGGGCTCCGGTGAAAAACTGTTTTTT. Residues: CAWSGGGSGEKLFF.

The chain has TRBV29-1 and TRBJ1-5; D may be TRBD1 (5 bases). V lost 4 bases and J lost 9, with 13 bases in between. The CDR3 is 12 residues long. Per the germline V gene, CDR1 is SQVTM and CDR2 is ANQGSEA. The CDR3 nucleotides are TGCAGCGTTGGGCAGGGCGTTGGGCCCCAGCATTTT. It specifies CSVGQGVGPQHF.

V is TRBV3-1 (or the pseudogene TRBV3-2) and J is TRBJ2-3; the match to TRBD2 covers 10 bases. The CDR3 is 17 amino acids. CDR1 is LGHDT, CDR2 YNNKEL, per germline (reference sequence). V shed 0 bases, J shed 9 bases, and the junction held 12 bases outside the gene matches. The DNA for the CDR3 is TGTGCCAGCAGCCAAGAATTTCGGAGCGGGGGGGCTAGGACGCAGTATTTT. As protein: CASSQEFRSGGARTQYF.

This clone was seen just once. V usage is TRBV9 and J usage is TRBJ2-2, with 15 nucleotides matching TRBD2. Losses at the gene ends were 4 bases for V and 8 bases for J; bases not matched to a gene: 21. The CDR3 is 21 residues long. Germline values: CDR1 SGDLS, CDR2 YYNGEE. The chain's CDR3 is CASSPLPRTSGGAALKGELFF. The CDR3 DNA reads as TGTGCCAGCAGCCCACTCCCCAGGACTAGCGGGGGGGCCGCCCTTAAGGGGGAGCTGTTTTTT.

V gene TRBV5-1 combines with J gene TRBJ2-5, with a tentative D call TRBD1 (5 bases). The V end lost 6 bases, the J end lost 5 bases, and 8 bases lay between the germline ends. Germline V lookup: CDR1 SGHRS, CDR2 YFSETQ. This CDR3 is built from 11 residues. CDR3 in amino acids: CASIQGETQYF. CDR3 DNA sequence: TGCGCCAGCATCCAGGGTGAGACCCAGTACTTC.

The gene calls are TRBV7-9 and TRBJ1-2; D might be TRBD1 (5 bases). The CDR3 runs to 15 residues. The germline V gene has CDR1 SEHNR and CDR2 FQNEAQ (reference sequence). V dropped 1 base and J dropped 1 base, with 10 bases sitting between them. CDR3 nucleotides: TGTGCCAGCAGCTTAGTTACAGGAGATAACTATGGCTACACCTTC. It codes for CASSLVTGDNYGYTF. The entire variable domain, with the rest obtained from reference TRBV7-9 and TRBJ1-2, is as follows: DTGVSQNPRHKITKRGQNVTFRCDPISEHNRLYWYRQTLGQGPEFLTYFQNEAQLEKSRLLSDRFSAERPKGSFSTLEIQRTEQGDSAMYLCASSLVTGDNYGYTFGSGTRLTVV.

The chain combines TRBV27 with TRBJ2-5; TRBD2 aligns across 12 bases. Germline V lookup: CDR1 MNHEY, CDR2 SMNVEV (reference sequence). CDR3 length equals 13 residues. Trimming took 10 bases from V and 3 from J; bases not matched to a gene: 3. Here the CDR3 reads CATRLAGEETQYF. The CDR3 nucleotides read TGTGCCACCAGACTAGCGGGGGAAGAGACCCAGTACTTC.

V usage is TRBV29-1 and J usage is TRBJ1-1, with TRBD1 matching 9 bases. The V segment lost 2 bases and the J segment 3 bases; nucleotides outside the gene matches: 1. CDR1 is SQVTM, CDR2 ANQGSEA, per germline. The CDR3 sequence is 13 residues long. The CDR3 reads CSVERDRDTEAFF. Written as DNA, the CDR3 is TGCAGCGTTGAAAGGGACAGGGACACTGAAGCTTTCTTT.

This clone appeared once. This chain connects TRBV5-1 to TRBJ2-5; tentative D call: TRBD2 (6 bases). Germline V gives CDR1 SGHRS, CDR2 YFSETQ. The CDR3 is made up of 15 amino acids. V was cut by 4 bases and J by 0 bases, with 13 bases left in between. The CDR3 bases are TGCGCCAGCAGCACGGGACTGATGAACCAAGAGACCCAGTACTTC. Its translation: CASSTGLMNQETQYF.

The V call is TRBV19, the J call TRBJ1-4; TRBD1 aligns across 8 bases. The CDR3 extends over 17 amino acids. Trimming at V came to 4 bases and at J to 0 bases, leaving 7 bases not matched to a gene. Germline V lookup: CDR1 LNHDA, CDR2 SQIVND (reference sequence). The CDR3 coding sequence is TGTGCCAGTAGTACGACAGGGGCGATAGCAACTAATGAAAAACTGTTTTTT. It specifies CASSTTGAIATNEKLFF.

V usage is TRBV6-5 and J usage is TRBJ2-5; D may be TRBD1 (6 bases). V was cut by 5 bases and J by 3 bases, with 10 bases left in between. This CDR3 is 13 amino acids long. CDR1 is MNHEY, CDR2 SVGAGI, per germline. CDR3 region: CASSPQGKETQYF. The CDR3 bases are TGTGCCAGCAGTCCTCAGGGGAAAGAGACCCAGTACTTC.

The V and J genes are TRBV2 and TRBJ1-2; a weak D match, TRBD1 (5 bases). The V and J ends lost 6 bases and 4 bases respectively, with 15 bases between them. The CDR3 runs to 14 residues. Germline lookup yields CDR1 SNHLY and CDR2 FYNNEI. This CDR3 reads CASRPETAIYGYTF. CDR3 sequence (DNA): TGTGCCAGCAGACCTGAGACAGCCATCTATGGCTACACCTTC.

The chain links TRBV5-6 to TRBJ1-2; 12 nucleotides align to TRBD1. The CDR3 spans 13 residues. V shed 5 bases, J shed 7 bases, and the junction held 3 bases outside the gene matches. The germline gives CDR1 SGHDT, CDR2 YYEEEE. The CDR3 sequence is CASSGTGGSGYTF. The DNA for the CDR3 is TGTGCCAGCAGTGGGACAGGGGGCAGTGGCTACACCTTC.

The rearrangement links TRBV5-1 to TRBJ2-3; 9 positions agree with TRBD2. In germline, CDR1 is SGHRS, CDR2 YFSETQ. J gave up 5 bases and V 3 bases, and 4 bases lay outside the gene matches. The CDR3 has 14 residues. CDR3 loop: CASSSGLAIDTQYF. CDR3 bases: TGCGCCAGCAGCTCCGGACTAGCGATAGATACGCAGTATTTT.

This chain joins TRBV11-2 and TRBJ2-7; D not resolved. This CDR3 region has 15 residues. Trimming shortened V by 2 bases and J by 0 bases, and 11 bases separated the two germline ends. Per the germline V gene, CDR1 is SGHAT and CDR2 is FQNNGV. In nucleotides, the CDR3 is TGTGCCAGCAGCTTAAACGCTCTCAGCTCCTACGAGCAGTACTTC. It is translated as CASSLNALSSYEQYF.

V and J are TRBV14 and TRBJ2-3, with D possibly matching TRBD2 (5 bases). With 4 bases removed from V and 5 bases from J, the gap between germline ends came to 16 bases. This CDR3 region has 15 residues. The germline CDR1 and CDR2 sequences are SGHDN and FVKESK. The CDR3 spells CASSPGLSPVDTQYF. The CDR3 nucleotides read TGTGCCAGCAGCCCCGGACTGAGCCCTGTAGATACGCAGTATTTT.

The rearrangement links TRBV4-3 to TRBJ2-7, with D perhaps TRBD1 (5 bases). The germline V gene encodes CDR1 LGHNA and CDR2 YSLEER. There are 14 residues in the CDR3. V lost 0 bases to trimming and J lost 1 base, with 7 bases between them. CDR3 protein: CASSQDRASYEQYF. The CDR3, as DNA: TGCGCCAGCAGCCAAGACAGGGCATCCTACGAGCAGTACTTC.

This chain joins TRBV27 and TRBJ2-2, with D possibly matching TRBD2 (6 bases). The CDR3 loop spans 14 amino acids. Germline CDR1 MNHEY, CDR2 SMNVEV (reference sequence). Trimming cost V 8 bases and J 6 bases, with 16 bases left between them. The CDR3 protein is CASGRRGLAGELFF. CDR3 DNA sequence: TGTGCCAGCGGCCGGAGGGGATTAGCCGGGGAGCTGTTTTTT.

The chain is built from TRBV9 and TRBJ2-1; 11 nucleotides agree with TRBD2. The germline CDR1 and CDR2 sequences are SGDLS and YYNGEE. The CDR3 consists of 15 residues. V lost 1 base, J lost 10 bases, and 7 bases stayed unmatched. The CDR3 region has the DNA TGTGCCAGCAGCGTAATAGCGGGGGGGCCAGAGGAGCAGTTCTTC. It specifies CASSVIAGGPEEQFF.